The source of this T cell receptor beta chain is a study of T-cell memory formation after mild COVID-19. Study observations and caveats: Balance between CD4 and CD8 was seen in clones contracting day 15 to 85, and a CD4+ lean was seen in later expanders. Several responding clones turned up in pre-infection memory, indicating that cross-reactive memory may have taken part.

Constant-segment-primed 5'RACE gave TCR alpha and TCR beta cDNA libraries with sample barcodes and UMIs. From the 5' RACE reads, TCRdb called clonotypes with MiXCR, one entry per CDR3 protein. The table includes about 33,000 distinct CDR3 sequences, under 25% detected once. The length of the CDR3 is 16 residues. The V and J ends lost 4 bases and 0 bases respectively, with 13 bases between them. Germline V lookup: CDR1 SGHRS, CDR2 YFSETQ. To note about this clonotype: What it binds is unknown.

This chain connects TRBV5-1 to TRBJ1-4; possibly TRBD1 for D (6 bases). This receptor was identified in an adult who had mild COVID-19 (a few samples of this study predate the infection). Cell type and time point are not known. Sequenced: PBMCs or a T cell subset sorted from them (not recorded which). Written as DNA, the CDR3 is TGCGCCAGCAGCATCGACAGGCGATCAACTAATGAAAAACTGTTTTTT. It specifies CASSIDRRSTNEKLFF.